The clone carrying this T cell receptor (beta chain) was seen at least ten times. Its antigen remains unidentified. The record originates from a study of CD8 T cells in ankylosing spondylitis. The study, taken as a whole, reports: About 8 highly homologous variants made up a TCR beta motif, and this motif appeared characteristic of ankylosing spondylitis blood. Reportedly, significant enrichment of disease-linked clones occurred in matched ankylosing spondylitis synovial fluid.

Quantitative molecular-barcoded 5'-RACE generated the TCR beta libraries. Each CDR3 protein is one row after TCRdb ran MiXCR on the 5' RACE reads. The sample consists of about 210,000 distinct CDR3 sequences, 6% to 8% of them appearing once. This CDR3 comprises 16 residues. Trimming removed 5 bases at V and 2 bases at J, with 19 bases between. Germline V gene lookup returns CDR1 SEHNR and CDR2 FQNEAQ (reference sequence). The sequencing sample was made of blood, either unsorted or a sorted T cell fraction (not recorded which). This sequence originates from a male donor with ankylosing spondylitis. The chain recombines TRBV7-9 with TRBJ2-7; the D gene could be TRBD1 or TRBD2 (6 bases each). The CDR3 loop reads CASSMTQGRGTYEQYF. The CDR3 DNA sequence: TGTGCCAGCAGCATGACTCAGGGGCGGGGAACCTACGAGCAGTACTTC.